The present T cell receptor (beta chain) was sequenced within a study of T cell responses to AZD1222 COVID-19 vaccine. Germline CDR1 and CDR2: SEHNR and FQNEAQ (reference sequence). There are 13 residues in the CDR3. The V and J ends lost 6 bases and 1 base respectively, with 9 bases between them. Produced via immunoSEQ multiplex PCR; TCRdb's table is partial and in-frame only. The sample yields about 140,000 clones, about 90% seen once. The sequencing used peripheral blood, collected 28 days after the second dose of the MenACWY control vaccine. This chain links TRBV7-9 with TRBJ1-1; D not resolved. This receptor was identified in an adult who received the MenACWY meningococcal vaccine as a control. The CDR3 reads CASSTIGNTEAFF. DNA of the CDR3: TGTGCCAGCAGTACCATAGGGAACACTGAAGCTTTCTTT.